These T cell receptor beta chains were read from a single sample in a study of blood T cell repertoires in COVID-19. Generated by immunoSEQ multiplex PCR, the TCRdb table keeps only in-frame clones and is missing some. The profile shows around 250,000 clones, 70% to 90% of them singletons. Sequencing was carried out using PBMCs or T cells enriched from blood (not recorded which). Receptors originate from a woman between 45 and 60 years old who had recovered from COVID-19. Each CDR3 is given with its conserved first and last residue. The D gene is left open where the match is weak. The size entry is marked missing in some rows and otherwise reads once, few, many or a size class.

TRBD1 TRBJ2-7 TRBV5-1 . CASSQDRVQNF
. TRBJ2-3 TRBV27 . CASSYLDGDTQYF
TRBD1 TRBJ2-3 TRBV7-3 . CASSPSHRGSGPDTQYF
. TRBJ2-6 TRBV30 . CAWRPYGGVLTF
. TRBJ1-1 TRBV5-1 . CASSLEPTNEAFF
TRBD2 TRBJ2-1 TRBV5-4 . CASSITSGSYNEQFF
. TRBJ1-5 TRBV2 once CASSRGMGNQPQHF
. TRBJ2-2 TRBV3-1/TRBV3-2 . CASSPLREEWSGELFF
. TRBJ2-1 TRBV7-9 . CASSLAGVREQFF
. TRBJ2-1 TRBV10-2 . CASSESGAYNEQFF
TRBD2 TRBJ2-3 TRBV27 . CASSPLGGVSTDTQYF
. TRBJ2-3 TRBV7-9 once CASSLWGHTQYF
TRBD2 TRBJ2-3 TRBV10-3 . CAIRLAGGRGSTDTQYF
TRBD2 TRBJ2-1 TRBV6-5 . CASSGGASGRQFF
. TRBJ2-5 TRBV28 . CASSLASETQYF
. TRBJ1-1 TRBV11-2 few CASSLVAGSTEAFF
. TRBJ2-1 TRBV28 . CASSLTRVNEQFF
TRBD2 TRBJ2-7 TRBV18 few CASSPQTSGSNLEQYF
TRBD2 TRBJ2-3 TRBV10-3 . CAISEGLGLAGDTQYF
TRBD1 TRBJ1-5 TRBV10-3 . CAISTGDQPQHF
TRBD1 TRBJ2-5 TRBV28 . CASSLTGTQETQYF
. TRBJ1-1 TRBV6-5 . CASRSFPPGTEAFF
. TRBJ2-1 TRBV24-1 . CATSDPGRANEQFF
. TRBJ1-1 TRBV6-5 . CASMEDVTEAFF
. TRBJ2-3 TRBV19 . CASSTLTGYTDTQYF
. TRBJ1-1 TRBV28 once CASSPGKNTEAFF
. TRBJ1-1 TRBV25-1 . CASSELGADTEAFF
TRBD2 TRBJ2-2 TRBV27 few CASSHGRAPTGELFF
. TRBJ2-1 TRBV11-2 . CASSLVLNEQFF
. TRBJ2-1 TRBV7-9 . CASSPQGSEQFF
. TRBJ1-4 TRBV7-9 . CASSRGGLGEKLFF
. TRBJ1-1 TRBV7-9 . CASSRRQVSDTEAFF
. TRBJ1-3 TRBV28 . CASSPGTIGNTIYF
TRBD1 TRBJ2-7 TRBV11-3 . CASSLSGTGANEQYF
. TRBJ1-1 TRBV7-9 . CASSLGRTPHGEAFF
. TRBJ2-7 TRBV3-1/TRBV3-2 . CASSQGGSGAIYEQYF
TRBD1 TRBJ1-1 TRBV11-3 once CASSRVPGTGIEKNTEAFF
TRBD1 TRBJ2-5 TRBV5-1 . CASSIGQGRQETQYF
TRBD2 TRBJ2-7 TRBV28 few CASSLSGTSGVGPHYEQYF
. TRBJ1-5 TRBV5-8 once CASSLARYSNQPQHF
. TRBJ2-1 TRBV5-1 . CASSLSGVGNEQFF
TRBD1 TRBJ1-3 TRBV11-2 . CASSPGGRLGNTIYF
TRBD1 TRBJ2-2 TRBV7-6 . CASSLEETGADGELFF
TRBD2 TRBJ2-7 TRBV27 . CASSTGLASFEQYF
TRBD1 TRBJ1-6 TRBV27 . CASSLVTGPRGTLHF
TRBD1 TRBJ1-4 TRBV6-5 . CASRRQGASEKLFF
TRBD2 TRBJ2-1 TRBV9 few CASSVDETSGRIEQFF